This TCR beta chain was captured in a study of shared clonotypes between healthy human individuals. Overall study results and limits: Even with large depth, rarefaction showed that sorted-subset sequencing was incomplete.

As to this clone: Its antigen is not identified.

The CDR3 length is 15 residues. The germline V and J ends were trimmed by 0 bases and 1 base, with 10 bases remaining between them. Germline CDR1 reads SGHKS; CDR2 reads YYEKEE (reference sequence). Repertoires were generated with immunoSEQ multiplex PCR, while TCRdb's copy carries only in-frame clones and drops some. Found here are around 2,000,000 clones, approximately 94% of them singletons; the top ten hold around 1.1%. In the naive CD8 group, cells lacked CD45RO and were positively selected for CCR7, so terminally differentiated effector memory CD45RA+ cells were left out. The chain carries TRBV5-5 and TRBJ1-1; no reliable D call. The sequence derives from a man aged 18 to 29 in good health. What was sequenced was naive CD8+ T cells sorted from blood. The CDR3 is CASSLGGGWNTEAFF. CDR3 sequence (DNA): TGTGCCAGCAGCTTGGGCGGCGGGTGGAACACTGAAGCTTTCTTT.